Below are 18 T cell receptor beta chains sequenced from a single sample in a study of patients and donors after allogeneic stem cell transplantation. In TCRdb, the RT-PCR reads were re-called with MiXCR into one record per CDR3 protein. Of approximately 430,000 distinct CDR3 sequences listed, 16% are singletons. The sample taken for sequencing was blood, either unsorted or a sorted T cell fraction (not recorded which). The source is a human donor who was either an allogeneic HSCT recipient or a stem cell or donor lymphocyte infusion donor (not recorded which). It is not recorded whose cells these are; they may come from a transplant donor.

This chain joins TRBV7-9 and TRBJ2-7, with D possibly TRBD1 on 5 matching bases. Per germline, CDR1 SEHNR and CDR2 FQNEAQ (reference sequence). This CDR3 has 14 residues. The V end lost 4 bases, the J end lost 2 bases, and 12 bases lay between the germline ends. The CDR3 DNA is TGTGCCAGCAGCTCGACAACAGGAGCCTACGAGCAGTACTTC. Amino acid sequence: CASSSTTGAYEQYF.

This clonotype was found a few times. The CDR3 DNA reads TGTGCCAGCAGCACGGGACTAGCGGGAGGGCCTCGAGAGACCCAGTACTTC. Translated, it gives CASSTGLAGGPRETQYF. The V gene is TRBV7-3, the J gene TRBJ2-5, with TRBD2 matching over 16 bases. This CDR3 is built from 17 residues. V dropped 5 bases and J dropped 4; count of bases not matched to a gene: 7. Germline V gene sequence: CDR1 SGHTA, CDR2 FQGTGA. Full variable domain (remainder filled in from reference TRBV7-3 and TRBJ2-5): GAGVSQTPSNKVTEKGKYVELRCDPISGHTALYWYRQSLGQGPEFLIYFQGTGAADDSGLPNDRFFAVRPEGSVSTLKIQRTERGDSAVYLCASSTGLAGGPRETQYFGPGTRLLVL.

This clonotype was seen a few times. This rearrangement joins TRBV7-9 to TRBJ1-2, with a possible D match to TRBD1 (5 bases). Trimming removed 5 bases from V and 4 bases from J, with 17 bases in between. This CDR3 spans 15 amino acids. CDR1 and CDR2 from the germline V gene are SEHNR and FQNEAQ (reference sequence). Here the CDR3 DNA reads TGTGCCAGCAGCGGGGGGGACGGCATTGCCTATGGCTACACCTTC. Translating gives CASSGGDGIAYGYTF. Full variable domain (rest looked up from reference TRBV7-9 and TRBJ1-2): DTGVSQNPRHKITKRGQNVTFRCDPISEHNRLYWYRQTLGQGPEFLTYFQNEAQLEKSRLLSDRFSAERPKGSFSTLEIQRTEQGDSAMYLCASSGGDGIAYGYTFGSGTRLTVV.

This sequence joins TRBV12-3 or TRBV12-4 and TRBJ1-1; TRBD1 matches at 7 bases. V lost 5 bases, J lost 4 bases, and 7 bases stayed unmatched. The CDR3 has 14 amino acids. CDR3 DNA sequence: TGTGCCAGCAGTCCAGGGGGGGCACTCACTGAAGCTTTCTTT. It encodes CASSPGGALTEAFF.

The J gene is TRBJ1-2, the V gene TRBV29-1, with 7 bases identical to TRBD1. V lost 6 bases and J lost 4; bases outside the gene matches: 5. The germline gives CDR1 SQVTM, CDR2 ANQGSEA. The CDR3 covers 12 residues. In DNA, the CDR3 is TGCAGCGTGGGACAGCGGAGCTATGGCTACACCTTC. It encodes CSVGQRSYGYTF.

The rearrangement joins TRBV24-1 to TRBJ2-1; a possible D gene is TRBD1 (6 bases). The V gene lost 0 bases and the J gene lost 12 bases, with 14 bases spanning the gap. CDR1 KGHDR and CDR2 SFDVKD come from the germline V gene. The CDR3 runs to 14 residues. The CDR3 region is CATSDLYLGATQFF. CDR3 nucleotides: TGTGCCACCAGTGATTTGTATTTGGGGGCGACGCAGTTCTTC.

The chain employs TRBV9 and TRBJ1-2; 12 bases are shared with TRBD1. The CDR3 contains 15 residues. Trimming removed 0 bases from V and 6 bases from J; junction bases left unmatched: 3. Germline CDR1 is SGDLS and CDR2 is YYNGEE. The CDR3 bases are TGTGCCAGCAGCGTAGGAGGGACAGGGGGCCATGGCTACACCTTC. Amino acid sequence: CASSVGGTGGHGYTF.

The chain recombines TRBV11-1 with TRBJ1-1; D gene ambiguous. CDR1 and CDR2 from the germline V gene are SGHAT and FQDESV (reference sequence). The CDR3 covers 14 residues. The V gene lost 2 bases and the J gene lost 5 bases, with 12 bases spanning the gap. CDR3 bases: TGTGCCAGCAGCTTACGGGGTTTCGGGACTGAAGCTTTCTTT. It translates to CASSLRGFGTEAFF.

The J gene is TRBJ2-1, the V gene TRBV30; 12 nucleotides line up with TRBD2. V shed 0 bases and J 5 bases; nucleotides not matched to a gene: 2. Germline-derived CDR1 and CDR2 are GTSNPN and SVGIG (reference sequence). The CDR3 length is 15 residues. Here the CDR3 reads CAWSVGLAGNNEQFF. The DNA for the CDR3 is TGTGCCTGGAGTGTGGGACTAGCGGGCAACAATGAGCAGTTCTTC. The variable domain in full, completed from reference TRBV30 and TRBJ2-1, reads SQTIHQWPATLVQPVGSPLSLECTVEGTSNPNLYWYRQAAGRGLQLLFYSVGIGQISSEVPQNLSASRPQDRQFILSSKKLLLSDSGFYLCAWSVGLAGNNEQFFGPGTRLTVL.

The chain combines TRBV6-5 with TRBJ2-3; no clear D. The germline V and J ends were trimmed by 1 base and 4 bases, with 21 bases remaining between them. The CDR3 is made up of 18 amino acids. Germline lookup yields CDR1 MNHEY and CDR2 SVGAGI. CDR3 in amino acids: CASSYCTTSPVEADTQYF. The CDR3 DNA reads as TGTGCCAGCAGTTACTGTACGACGAGCCCTGTGGAAGCAGATACGCAGTATTTT.

This clonotype was seen at least ten times. This chain connects TRBV5-1 to TRBJ1-1; 8 bases are shared with TRBD1. V shed 5 bases, J shed 5 bases, and the junction held 11 bases outside the gene matches. This CDR3 has 15 residues. Germline lookup yields CDR1 SGHRS and CDR2 YFSETQ. This CDR3 reads CASRENTGGRTEAFF. The CDR3 nucleotides are TGCGCCAGCAGAGAAAATACAGGGGGTCGGACTGAAGCTTTCTTT.

Of note for this clonotype: One junction end disagrees with the germline gene, perhaps due to a read error. The chain is built from TRBV20-1 and TRBJ1-5, with 7 bases identical to TRBD1. Per the germline V gene, CDR1 is DFQATT and CDR2 is SNEGSKA (reference sequence). CDR3 length: 16 residues. The CDR3 here is CSAREAGGGIHQPQQF. CDR3 DNA: TGCAGTGCTAGAGAGGCAGGAGGGGGCATCCATCAGCCCCAGCAATTT.

This clonotype was counted only a few times. This rearrangement joins TRBV3-1 to TRBJ1-2; D remains unclear. The CDR3 runs 12 residues. V was clipped by 4 bases and J by 8 bases, with 11 bases between them. The germline gives CDR1 LGHDT, CDR2 YNNKEL (reference sequence). The chain's CDR3 is CASSPPMGGYTF. CDR3 nucleotide sequence: TGTGCCAGCAGCCCCCCCATGGGAGGCTACACCTTC.

This clonotype was counted between two and nine times. V usage is TRBV4-1 and J usage is TRBJ2-1; possibly TRBD1 for D (5 bases). The V gene's germline CDR1 is MGHRA and CDR2 YSYEKL. V was shortened by 0 bases and J by 9 bases, with 15 bases between the two germline ends. This CDR3 spans 15 amino acids. In nucleotides, the CDR3 is TGCGCCAGCAGCCAAGATAGGGGTGGTGTTGGTGAGCAGTTCTTC. Amino acids: CASSQDRGGVGEQFF.

This chain uses TRBV11-2 with TRBJ2-3, with a weak D call TRBD2 (5 bases). The V end was cut by 0 bases, the J end by 0 bases, with 16 bases between. The CDR3 totals 18 residues. CDR1 and CDR2 from the germline V gene are SGHAT and FQNNGV. The CDR3 DNA follows: TGTGCCAGCAGCTTAGATGGCGTAGGAGGTTTGAGCACAGATACGCAGTATTTT. This codes for CASSLDGVGGLSTDTQYF.

The chain joins TRBV5-1 to TRBJ2-7; TRBD2 might be the D (5 bases). The CDR3 totals 14 residues. Germline CDR1 and CDR2: SGHRS and YFSETQ. With 6 bases removed from V and 0 bases from J, the gap between germline ends came to 13 bases. The CDR3 reads CASTGLPSSYEQYF. CDR3 nucleotide sequence: TGCGCCAGCACCGGACTCCCTAGCTCCTACGAGCAGTACTTC.

The chain recombines TRBV29-1 with TRBJ1-1, with 7 bases aligning to TRBD1. This CDR3 is built from 11 residues. In germline, CDR1 is SQVTM, CDR2 ANQGSEA. J gave up 4 bases and V 7 bases, and 3 bases lay outside the gene matches. This chain's CDR3 is CSGDRATEAFF. The DNA for the CDR3 is TGCAGCGGTGACAGGGCCACTGAAGCTTTCTTT.

The V call is TRBV29-1, the J call TRBJ2-7; TRBD1 is a possible D gene (6 bases). V was trimmed by 7 bases and J by 1 base, leaving 11 bases between them. The germline V gene has CDR1 SQVTM and CDR2 ANQGSEA. The CDR3 totals 12 residues. CDR3 region: CSAKGVSYEQYF. DNA of the CDR3: TGCAGCGCTAAGGGGGTTTCCTACGAGCAGTACTTC.